These 11 T cell receptor beta chains came from one sample sequenced in a study of T cell responses to AZD1222 COVID-19 vaccine. Only in-frame clones appear in the TCRdb table, and some are missing; sequencing was by immunoSEQ multiplex PCR. The sample lists roughly 150,000 clones; approximately 91% were seen once. The sequences come from peripheral blood, collected on day 0 of AZD1222 vaccination. The receptor set was obtained from an adult in good health.

The chain carries TRBV19 and TRBJ1-4; D is unclear. The CDR3 is 16 residues long. Germline CDR1 is LNHDA and CDR2 is SQIVND (reference sequence). V gave up 7 bases and J gave up 5 bases, with 20 bases separating them. As DNA, the CDR3 is TGTGCCAGTACGAGGAGCCAAACCTGGGTGAATGAAAAACTGTTTTTT. It is translated as CASTRSQTWVNEKLFF.

The chain is built from TRBV7-2 and TRBJ1-4; D ambiguous. Trimming removed 2 bases at V and 3 bases at J, with 10 bases between. The germline gives CDR1 SGHTA, CDR2 FQGNSA. The CDR3 contains 15 residues. The CDR3 region has the DNA TGTGCCAGCAGCTTAAGTACAGCCTCTAATGAAAAACTGTTTTTT. This encodes CASSLSTASNEKLFF.

The chain carries TRBV20-1 and TRBJ2-7; 10 bases map to TRBD1. In germline, CDR1 is DFQATT, CDR2 SNEGSKA (reference sequence). Germline trimming cut 3 bases from V and 2 bases from J; bases unmatched to any gene: 7. This CDR3 comprises 15 residues. This CDR3 reads CSASSRDRGPYEQYF. Here the CDR3 DNA reads TGCAGTGCTAGTAGCCGGGACAGGGGACCCTACGAGCAGTACTTC.

The V and J genes are TRBV6-2 or TRBV6-3 and TRBJ2-6; D gene ambiguous. Trimming cost V 5 bases and J 3 bases, with 8 bases left between them. This CDR3 is built from 14 residues. Germline lookup yields CDR1 MNHEY and CDR2 SVGEGT. The CDR3 loop is CASSRNSGANVLTF. In DNA, the CDR3 is TGTGCCAGCAGTCGGAATAGTGGGGCCAACGTCCTGACTTTC.

This chain links TRBV7-8 with TRBJ2-5; D tentatively reads TRBD1 or TRBD2 (5 bases each). This CDR3 has 16 residues. Per the germline V gene, CDR1 is SGHVS and CDR2 is FQNEAQ. The V gene lost 1 base and the J gene lost 7 bases, with 19 bases spanning the gap. CDR3 DNA sequence: TGTGCCAGCAGCTTAGGCCCAAGGGACCCCGGAGGGACCCAGTACTTC. Its translation: CASSLGPRDPGGTQYF.

This clone was found once. This chain connects TRBV7-2 to TRBJ2-2; no clear D gene. This CDR3 region has 15 residues. V lost 2 bases to trimming and J lost 1 base, with 8 bases between them. Germline CDR1 is SGHTA and CDR2 is FQGNSA. The CDR3 sequence: CASSLSGQNTGELFF. The CDR3 nucleotides are TGTGCCAGCAGCTTATCAGGCCAGAACACCGGGGAGCTGTTTTTT.

This rearrangement joins TRBV28 to TRBJ2-1; TRBD2 agrees at 7 bases. This CDR3 region has 14 residues. Germline V lookup: CDR1 MDHEN, CDR2 SYDVKM. The V segment lost 5 bases and the J segment 7 bases; nucleotides outside the gene matches: 8. CDR3: CASSQSGLTNEQFF. DNA for the CDR3: TGTGCCAGCAGTCAATCGGGACTAACAAATGAGCAGTTCTTC.

As concerns this clone: Compared with germline, one end of the junction differs, possibly owing to a read error. J is TRBJ2-5 and V is TRBV5-6, with D possibly being TRBD1 (6 bases). The germline gives CDR1 SGHDT, CDR2 YYEEEE. The CDR3 extends over 14 amino acids. CDR3 DNA: TGTGCCAGCAGATTGGCATCGACAGGAGAGACCCAGTACTTC. Translation: CASRLASTGETQYF.

CDR3 bases: TGTGCCAGCTTACTACAGGGGGCGCTTATCTATGGCTACACCTTC. Amino acid sequence: CASLLQGALIYGYTF. This chain connects TRBV2 to TRBJ1-2; 9 positions agree with TRBD1. This CDR3 comprises 15 residues. Germline V CDR1 and CDR2: SNHLY, FYNNEI. The V segment lost 8 bases and the J segment 4 bases; nucleotides outside the gene matches: 11.

This chain joins TRBV7-9 and TRBJ1-5; 9 bases agree with TRBD1. The V gene's germline CDR1 is SEHNR and CDR2 FQNEAQ (reference sequence). This CDR3 comprises 15 residues. The CDR3: CTISGTGLGNQPQHF. The CDR3 nucleotides read TGTACCATCTCCGGGACAGGGCTGGGCAATCAGCCCCAGCATTTT.

The chain has TRBV5-4 and TRBJ1-2; 10 nucleotides match TRBD1. Germline V lookup: CDR1 SGHNT, CDR2 YYREEE (reference sequence). This CDR3 region has 13 residues. After removal of 4 bases from V and 8 bases from J, the junction contained 5 bases not matched to a gene. The CDR3 DNA reads as TGTGCCAGCAGCGAGACAGGGGGCGAGGGCTACACCTTC. The encoded protein is CASSETGGEGYTF. Full variable domain (outside the CDR3, taken from reference TRBV5-4 and TRBJ1-2): ETGVTQSPTHLIKTRGQQVTLRCSSQSGHNTVSWYQQALGQGPQFIFQYYREEENGRGNFPPRFSGLQFPNYSSELNVNALELDDSALYLCASSETGGEGYTFGSGTRLTVV.